This TCR beta chain was obtained from a study of vaccination and CD4 T cells after COVID-19. Study details: Cells were stimulated with overlapping spike peptides from SARS-CoV-2, HCoV-NL63, HCoV-OC43 and HCoV-229E.

This clonotype occurred a few times. What it binds is not known. Between the trimmed V and J ends, which lost 2 bases and 4 bases, there was a span of 11 bases. This CDR3 comprises 14 residues. Germline assignment: CDR1 SGHTA and CDR2 FQGNSA. Sequencing of the DNA from cultured CD4+ T cells was carried out with the Oncomine TCR Beta short-read assay. Using the QIAamp micro DNA kit, genomic DNA was extracted from the CD4+ T cells that had been cultured. TCRdb re-derived calls from the PCR reads in MiXCR, one entry per CDR3 protein. The sample holds approximately 9,300 distinct CDR3 sequences, approximately 60% seen once. The treatment: roughly 10-day PBMC culture with coronavirus spike peptide pools or control peptides (ViraFEST assay).

This chain joins TRBV7-2 and TRBJ1-2, with a weak D call TRBD1 (6 bases). The sample was CD4+ T cells from blood, cultured in vitro. The clonotype was recovered from a human donor who had recovered from COVID-19. The CDR3 here is CASSLFQGSYGYTF. CDR3 sequence (DNA): TGTGCCAGCAGCTTATTTCAGGGGAGCTATGGCTACACCTTC.